This TCR beta chain was recorded in a study of shared clonotypes between healthy human individuals. Study outcomes and limitations: About 5% of naive CD4 clonotypes were shared across several donors.

Germline values: CDR1 SEHNR, CDR2 FQNEAQ (reference sequence). V was trimmed by 5 bases and J by 8 bases, leaving 12 bases between them. This CDR3 has 12 residues. Produced via immunoSEQ multiplex PCR; TCRdb's table is partial and in-frame only. The sample includes about 2.3 million clones, about 90% seen only once; the top ten take 0.3% to 0.45%. Notes on this clone: Its antigen is unknown.

The chain uses TRBV7-9 and TRBJ1-2; D unresolved. This clonotype was sampled from a man aged 18 to 29 in good health. Some clones in this sample may be carry-over from other donors' samples. The specimen was naive CD4+ T cells from PBMCs. Subset indicated: CD45RA+ positively selected. The DNA of the CDR3 is TGTGCCAGCAGCCCTACTGCTCGGGGCTACACCTTC. It yields the protein CASSPTARGYTF.